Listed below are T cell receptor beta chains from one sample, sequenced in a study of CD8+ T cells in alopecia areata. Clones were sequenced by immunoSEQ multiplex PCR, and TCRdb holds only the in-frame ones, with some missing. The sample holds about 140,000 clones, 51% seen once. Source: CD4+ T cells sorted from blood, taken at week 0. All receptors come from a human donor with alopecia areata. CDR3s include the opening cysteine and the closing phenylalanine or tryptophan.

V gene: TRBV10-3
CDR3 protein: CAISVQAHGYTF

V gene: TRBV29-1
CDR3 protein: CTSDRQFF

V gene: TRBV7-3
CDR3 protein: CASSKGTSATDTQYF

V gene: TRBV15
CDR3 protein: CATSRDSGRALNEQFF

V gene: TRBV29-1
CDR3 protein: CSVRNSAGVVTGELFF

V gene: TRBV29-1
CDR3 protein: CSVLGQFTYEQYF

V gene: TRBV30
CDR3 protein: CAWIDQTSPYNEQFF

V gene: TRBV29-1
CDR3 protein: CSVTDTTEAFF

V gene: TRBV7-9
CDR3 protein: CASNRRGEKLFF

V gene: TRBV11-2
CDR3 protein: CASSETGGGTGELFF

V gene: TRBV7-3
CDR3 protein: CASSLTQAQPQHF

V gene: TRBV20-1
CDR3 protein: CSATPRTQGHF

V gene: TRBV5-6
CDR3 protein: CASSLVDPGQGKQPQHF

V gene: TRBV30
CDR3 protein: CAWSPLGRGREQYF

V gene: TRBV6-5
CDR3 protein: CASSPTWGFQETQYF

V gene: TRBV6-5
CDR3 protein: CASSRGGSYEQYF

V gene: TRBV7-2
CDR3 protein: CASSLGGTVTYNEQFF

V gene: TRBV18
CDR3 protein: CASSPRGTPTYEQYF

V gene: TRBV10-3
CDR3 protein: CAISESRATFSGTEAFF

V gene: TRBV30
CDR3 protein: CAWSPPRSGYTF

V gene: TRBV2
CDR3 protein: CASRGPISGNTIYF

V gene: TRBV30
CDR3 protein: CAWQTGAGNTIYF

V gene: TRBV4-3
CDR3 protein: CASSQDGRTNQPQHF

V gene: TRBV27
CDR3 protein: CASSLTRPPSTDTQYF

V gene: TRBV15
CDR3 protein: CATSRDGGLQNDEQYF

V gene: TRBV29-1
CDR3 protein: CSVEERRGEQFF

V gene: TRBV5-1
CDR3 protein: CASSSGSSGDTQYF

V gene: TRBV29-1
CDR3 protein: CSVDLGGRSPYEQYF

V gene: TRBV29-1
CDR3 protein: CSVSDRGGTDTQYF

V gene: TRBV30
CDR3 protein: CAWEEGQTSGANVLTF

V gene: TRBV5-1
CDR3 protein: CASSPGGSQGETQYF

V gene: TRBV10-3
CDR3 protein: CAIRAPGLTRDNEQFF

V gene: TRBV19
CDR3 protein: CAIRGRDRNEQFF

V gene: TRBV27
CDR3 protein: CASSLWRGYGYTF

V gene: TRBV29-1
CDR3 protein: CSVETGGYEQYF

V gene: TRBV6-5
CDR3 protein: CASSLLGGVAKNIQYF

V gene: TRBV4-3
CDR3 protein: CASSQESATEAFF

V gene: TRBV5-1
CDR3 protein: CASSGGQGVADTQYF

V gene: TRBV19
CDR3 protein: CASSVTGGGQPQHF

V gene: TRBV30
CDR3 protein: CAWSVWSRKSSGNTIYF

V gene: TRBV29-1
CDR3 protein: CSVESAGIGETQYF

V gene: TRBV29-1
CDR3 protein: CSVEGTDLYTDTQYF

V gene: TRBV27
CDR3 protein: CASRRQGSDYGYTF

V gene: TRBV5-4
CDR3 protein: CASRPGSGYTDTQYF

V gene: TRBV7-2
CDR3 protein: CASSFVAGLSSGANVLTF